This T cell receptor (beta chain) was identified during a study of identical twins listed by TCRdb under 2016. At the level of the whole study: To test whether fetal clonotypes persist, this study deep-sequenced TCR alpha and beta repertoires from monozygotic twins, from unrelated adults of various ages, and from cord blood. To rule out contamination, the twin experiments were replicated at different times with different library preparation protocols. What the study reported, not specific to this receptor: Abundant cord blood beta clonotypes had fewer insertions, young adult naive repertoires showed a similar but weaker trend, and memory repertoires showed no such trend. In monozygotic twins, out-of-frame TCR alpha sharing was systematically underestimated by recombination models, although the models agreed with sharing between unrelated individuals. Invariant T cells such as MAIT and iNKT could partly confound zero-insertion analyses, though diverse VJ usage argued against this for most clonotypes. Conclusions relied on cross-sectional statistical analysis, since the same donors could not be followed over many years. The excess sharing between twins in beta out-of-frame sequences was weaker because fewer shared sequences reduced the signal-to-noise ratio. Compared with coincidental sharing between unrelated individuals, out-of-frame TCR alpha sequences shared between twins showed an excess of sequences with low generation probability.

The method behind the library was 5' RACE. Sequencer: Illumina HiSeq 2000. Template switching added a universal primer binding site, and the final cDNA carried a unique molecular identifier that allowed TCR cDNA molecules to be counted accurately. Specific primers in the conserved constant-segment region were used to synthesize first-strand cDNA for TCR alpha and beta chains. To control for contamination, every cDNA library was double barcoded, receiving both a SMART-Mk sample barcode and Illumina barcodes. TruSeq adapter sequences and Illumina sample barcodes were added in two successive PCR steps. Sequencing of the TCR alpha and beta cDNA libraries was done on the Illumina HiSeq platform using custom primers. Processing in the source paper ran as follows. Raw reads were processed with MiGEC to extract unique molecular identifiers, and MiXCR was used to determine CDR3 positions. Recombination models were inferred per individual with the repgenHMM and IGoR tools using an EM algorithm. The tcR package in R was used for shared clonotype analysis, with sharing normalized by the product of cloneset sizes. Out-of-frame nonproductive sequences were analyzed to study raw recombination free of thymic and clonal selection effects. Using fastp at Q25 and MiXCR, TCRdb reprocessed the public reads and kept productive beta chains. A single entry per CDR3 protein holds the most common genes and DNA from its merged rows. The V and J calls, along with clone size, are taken from TCRdb and not from the paper's own processing. The sample includes approximately 890,000 distinct CDR3 sequences, with approximately 13% observed a single time. The leading ten clones occupy roughly 1.5% of the sample.

The CDR3, cysteine through phenylalanine, is 15 amino acids long. The read is trimmed to its CDR3 DNA, 45 bases read in frame from base 1. Taken from the germline V gene, the CDR1 and CDR2 loops are SGHDT and YYEEEE. The trim is 0 bases for V and 4 bases for J, with a gap of 11 bases between the germline ends. Every donor in the study was a healthy Caucasian. Three pairs of female monozygotic twins, all aged roughly 18 to 29 years, were included in the twin cohort. The RNA used for TCR libraries was isolated from peripheral blood mononuclear cells. Of note for this clonotype: The specificity of this receptor is unknown. Base qualities are missing; no much larger clone stands one base away.

In addition, the sample was reused for a study of yellow fever vaccine responses in identical twins. Taken from the second paper: According to the authors, the vaccine-induced T cell response in identical twins seemed to be partly convergent and partly specific to each individual. Focusing on identical twins, the study followed the T cell clones that responded to the vaccine, and did so with precision.

This chain joins TRBV5-6 to TRBJ2-1; no D gene can be assigned with confidence. The sequence derives from a woman aged 18-29 years in good health. Sequencing input: PBMCs. The bases read TGTGCCAGCAGCTTGGCCCCTCAGCTATACAATGAGCAGTTCTTC. It codes for CASSLAPQLYNEQFF.